This T cell receptor beta chain is from a study of CD8 T cells in Susac syndrome. Whole-study context: Patients with Susac syndrome were, at the time of blood collection, therapy-naive, maintained on corticosteroids, or maintained on intravenous immunoglobulin alone. General observations from the study: The CD4+ T cell repertoires in Susac syndrome were not clonally expanded.

TCR beta sequences were obtained from blood CD8+ and CD4+ T cells. CDR1 SGHVS and CDR2 FQNEAQ come from the germline V gene. With V trimmed by 5 bases and J by 5 bases, 8 bases remained unmatched. The CDR3 has 15 residues. RNA totalling roughly 0.45 to 1 ug underwent reverse transcription with random hexamers. The authors amplified TCR beta CDR3 across 54 Vbeta and 13 Jbeta using immunoSEQ multiplex PCR. Using its own MiXCR run on the immunoSEQ multiplex PCR reads, TCRdb lists one record per CDR3 protein. The table has some 240,000 distinct CDR3 sequences, about 96% seen once; the top ten hold 0.1%. Details on this clonotype: Its antigen is unknown.

The sequenced material came from CD4+ T cells from PBMCs. The receptor was derived from a human donor with Susac syndrome. The chain couples TRBV7-8 to TRBJ2-1, with 8 positions matching TRBD2. The CDR3 DNA sequence: TGTGCCAGCAGCCCGCGGGCTAGCGGGCACAATGAGCAGTTCTTC. Its protein is CASSPRASGHNEQFF.